These 12 T cell receptor beta chains were all obtained from the same sample, sequenced in a study of graft-versus-host responses after intestinal transplantation. The repertoire was sequenced with immunoSEQ multiplex PCR; TCRdb's copy has only in-frame clones and lacks some. The table records about 130,000 clones, around nine tenths of them present only once. These receptors' antigens are unknown. Sequencing was performed on unstimulated CD4+ T cells sorted from spleen or lymph node cells, taken before intestinal transplant. These TCRs come from a human donor who received an intestinal transplant.

The V gene is TRBV7-9, the J gene TRBJ1-6, with D uncertain. This CDR3 is built from 15 residues. Germline values: CDR1 SEHNR, CDR2 FQNEAQ (reference sequence). V lost 5 bases, J lost 5 bases, and 13 bases lay in between. The chain's CDR3 is CASSPHRDNNSPLHF. The CDR3 bases are TGTGCCAGCAGCCCCCACCGGGATAATAATTCACCCCTCCACTTT.

This chain uses TRBV4-2 with TRBJ2-4; D is unclear. CDR3 length equals 16 residues. Trimming stripped 0 bases from V and 0 bases from J, with 9 bases between. CDR1 and CDR2 (germline): LGHNA, YNFKEQ. This chain's CDR3 is CASSQEGILAKNIQYF. For the CDR3, the DNA is TGTGCCAGCAGCCAAGAGGGCATCCTAGCCAAAAACATTCAGTACTTC.

This chain connects TRBV27 to TRBJ1-1, with D perhaps TRBD1 (6 bases). This CDR3 contains 14 residues. The V and J ends lost 8 bases and 3 bases respectively, with 16 bases between them. The germline V gene has CDR1 MNHEY and CDR2 SMNVEV (reference sequence). CDR3 loop: CASRSAGVDTEAFF. Written as DNA, the CDR3 is TGTGCCAGCCGCTCGGCAGGGGTGGACACTGAAGCTTTCTTT.

In DNA, the CDR3 is TGTGCCAGCAGCCAATCCCCAGGTCAGGATAGACAGCCCCAGCATTTT. It translates to CASSQSPGQDRQPQHF. The chain joins TRBV7-6 to TRBJ1-5, with D hard to call. CDR3 length: 16 amino acids. Trimming took off 5 bases at V and 7 bases at J, with 21 bases between the two ends. Germline CDR1 is SGHVS and CDR2 is FNYEAQ.

V and J are TRBV6-5 and TRBJ1-3; no firm D call. V was cut by 6 bases and J by 2 bases, with 5 bases left in between. CDR3 length: 12 amino acids. Germline V lookup: CDR1 MNHEY, CDR2 SVGAGI. The CDR3 here is CASSAAGNTIYF. The DNA for the CDR3 is TGTGCCAGCAGCGCAGCTGGAAACACCATATATTTT.

The V gene is TRBV18, the J gene TRBJ1-1, with 7 positions matching TRBD1. The CDR3 totals 13 residues. Unmatched junction bases numbered 1, after V lost 3 bases and J lost 3 bases. Germline V gene data show CDR1 as KGHSH and CDR2 as LQKENI. The CDR3 loop reads CASSPTGYTEAFF. CDR3 nucleotide sequence: TGTGCCAGCTCACCGACAGGGTACACTGAAGCTTTCTTT.

The genes are TRBV10-1 and TRBJ2-3; D call uncertain. Trimming removed 2 bases from V and 3 bases from J, with 9 bases in between. CDR1 WNHNN and CDR2 SYGVQD come from the germline V gene (reference sequence). There are 14 residues in the CDR3. CDR3 in DNA: TGCGCCAGCAGTGAGGGCGGACGAACAGATACGCAGTATTTT. Encoded protein: CASSEGGRTDTQYF.

V is TRBV19 and J is TRBJ2-7; possibly TRBD1 for D (6 bases). V was pared by 2 bases and J by 3 bases, with 8 bases between. There are 13 residues in the CDR3. Per the germline V gene, CDR1 is LNHDA and CDR2 is SQIVND (reference sequence). CDR3 DNA sequence: TGTGCCAGTAGTATAAACAGGGACTACGAGCAGTACTTC. The encoded protein is CASSINRDYEQYF. The entire variable domain, with the rest obtained from reference TRBV19 and TRBJ2-7, is as follows: DGGITQSPKYLFRKEGQNVTLSCEQNLNHDAMYWYRQDPGQGLRLIYYSQIVNDFQKGDIAEGYSVSREKKESFPLTVTSAQKNPTAFYLCASSINRDYEQYFGPGTRLTVT.

The chain carries TRBV5-1 and TRBJ1-1, with 11 bases matching TRBD1. Germline lookup yields CDR1 SGHRS and CDR2 YFSETQ. Trimming at V came to 4 bases and at J to 0 bases, leaving 5 bases not matched to a gene. There are 16 residues in the CDR3. The CDR3 reads CASSGTGGVVNTEAFF. DNA of the CDR3: TGCGCCAGCAGCGGGACAGGGGGGGTCGTGAACACTGAAGCTTTCTTT.

Turning to this clone: One end of the junction does not line up with germline, which may come from a read error. V is TRBV19 and J is TRBJ2-7; D unclear. The CDR3 consists of 12 residues. The V gene's germline CDR1 is LNHDA and CDR2 SQIVND (reference sequence). CDR3 amino acids: CASSPDGPPLNF. CDR3 DNA: TGTGCCAGTAGTCCGGATGGCCCGCCCCTAAACTTC.

The CDR3 reads CASSPNGQSYGYTF. DNA of the CDR3: TGTGCCAGCAGCCCCAACGGGCAATCATATGGCTACACCTTC. This rearrangement joins TRBV5-6 to TRBJ1-2; no definite D call. CDR3 length: 14 residues. Germline-derived CDR1 and CDR2 are SGHDT and YYEEEE. Trimming left V 4 bases short and J 5 bases short, with 15 bases between.

V is TRBV5-4 and J is TRBJ2-4; no clear D gene. Germline V gene sequence: CDR1 SGHNT, CDR2 YYREEE (reference sequence). V gave up 4 bases and J gave up 0 bases, with 8 bases separating them. This CDR3 is built from 14 residues. The CDR3 DNA follows: TGTGCCAGCAGCCACAACACAGCCAAAAACATTCAGTACTTC. Translating it yields CASSHNTAKNIQYF.